The entry below gives a single TCR beta chain sequence along with its context. Only in-frame clones appear in the TCRdb table, and some are missing; sequencing was by immunoSEQ multiplex PCR. The profile shows about 86,000 clones, less than 95% of them singletons. The data were taken from a study of T cell changes during pregnancy in multiple sclerosis. Per the germline V gene, CDR1 is MNHEY and CDR2 is SMNVEV (reference sequence). The CDR3 totals 13 residues. Trimming took off 6 bases at V and 7 bases at J, with 16 bases between the two ends. This clonotype originated in a female donor in good health, enrolled as a control in a pregnancy study. The sample here was peripheral blood, taken in the first trimester of pregnancy. The chain combines TRBV27 with TRBJ2-7, with D perhaps matching TRBD1 (6 bases). The CDR3 protein is CASRRTGFGEQYF. DNA of the CDR3: TGTGCCAGCAGGAGAACAGGGTTTGGGGAGCAGTACTTC.